These 16 T cell receptor beta chains share one sample of origin, sequenced in a study of glioma-infiltrating T cells after dendritic cell vaccination. Produced via immunoSEQ multiplex PCR; TCRdb's table is partial and in-frame only. The profile shows approximately 85,000 clones, 85% of them singletons. Time point here: after dendritic cell vaccination, including at tumor progression/relapse. The sequencing here drew on blood, taken after dendritic cell vaccination. Receptors originate from a human donor with glioblastoma.

The chain carries TRBV19 and TRBJ1-5; 10 bases fit TRBD1. Germline values: CDR1 LNHDA, CDR2 SQIVND (reference sequence). There are 15 residues in the CDR3. Losses at the gene ends were 5 bases for V and 5 bases for J; bases not matched to a gene: 6. CDR3: CASSSGQGFDQPQHF. The CDR3 DNA reads as TGTGCCAGTAGTTCGGGACAGGGGTTCGATCAGCCCCAGCATTTT.

The chain is built from TRBV7-2 and TRBJ2-7; D might be TRBD1 (6 bases). Germline V lookup: CDR1 SGHTA, CDR2 FQGNSA. CDR3 length: 15 amino acids. Trimming took off 5 bases at V and 1 base at J, with 15 bases between the two ends. The CDR3 loop reads CASSETPGQSYEQYF. Written as DNA, the CDR3 is TGTGCCAGCAGCGAAACCCCGGGACAATCCTACGAGCAGTACTTC.

This chain uses TRBV5-1 with TRBJ2-4; TRBD1 matches at 10 bases. Germline-derived CDR1 and CDR2 are SGHRS and YFSETQ. CDR3 size: 18 residues. The junction had 11 bases not matched to a gene; V was cut back by 4 bases and J by 1 base. As DNA, the CDR3 is TGCGCCAGCAGCCCGATCCCGGGACAGGGGTCCGCCAAAAACATTCAGTACTTC. This gives the protein CASSPIPGQGSAKNIQYF.

This chain links TRBV28 with TRBJ1-1, with 10 bases fitting TRBD1. CDR1 and CDR2 from the germline V gene are MDHEN and SYDVKM. The CDR3 consists of 14 residues. With 10 bases clipped from V and 0 bases from J, the junction kept 5 bases outside the gene matches. CDR3 nucleotides: TGTGCCACCTTAGACAGGGGGCTGAACACTGAAGCTTTCTTT. It is translated as CATLDRGLNTEAFF.

The rearrangement joins TRBV5-4 to TRBJ2-7, with TRBD1 identical over 7 bases. Germline V gene data show CDR1 as SGHNT and CDR2 as YYREEE (reference sequence). V was pared by 4 bases and J by 2 bases, with 12 bases of the junction left unmatched. The CDR3 runs to 16 residues. The CDR3 spells CASSLDPGQPTYEQYF. CDR3 bases: TGTGCCAGCAGCCTTGATCCGGGACAGCCTACCTACGAGCAGTACTTC. The entire variable domain, with the rest obtained from reference TRBV5-4 and TRBJ2-7, is as follows: ETGVTQSPTHLIKTRGQQVTLRCSSQSGHNTVSWYQQALGQGPQFIFQYYREEENGRGNFPPRFSGLQFPNYSSELNVNALELDDSALYLCASSLDPGQPTYEQYFGPGTRLTVT.

This chain's CDR3 is CASSFSRVNTEAFF. The CDR3 nucleotides read TGTGCCAGCAGCTTTAGTAGAGTGAACACTGAAGCTTTCTTT. The chain recombines TRBV7-3 with TRBJ1-1; unclear D gene. Germline V CDR1 and CDR2: SGHTA, FQGTGA. V was clipped by 3 bases and J by 0 bases, with 8 bases between them. The CDR3 is 14 residues long.

V usage is TRBV4-1 and J usage is TRBJ1-1; D perhaps matches TRBD1 (5 bases). Trimming cost V 5 bases and J 11 bases, with 15 bases left between them. The CDR3 sequence is 12 residues long. Germline V lookup: CDR1 MGHRA, CDR2 YSYEKL. This CDR3 reads CASSSAGMGAFF. The CDR3 region has the DNA TGCGCCAGCAGCTCGGCAGGGATGGGGGCTTTCTTT.

This chain joins TRBV10-2 and TRBJ1-2; 8 nucleotides match TRBD1. J was trimmed by 4 bases and V by 4 bases; bases with no gene match: 2. There are 13 residues in the CDR3. Germline V gene data show CDR1 as WSHSY and CDR2 as SAAADI. The DNA of the CDR3 is TGCGCCAGCAGTGGGACAGGGTCCTATGGCTACACCTTC. Translating gives CASSGTGSYGYTF.

The rearrangement links TRBV7-2 to TRBJ2-1, with TRBD2 identical over 10 bases. The germline gives CDR1 SGHTA, CDR2 FQGNSA. Losses at the gene ends were 2 bases for V and 9 bases for J; bases not matched to a gene: 7. This CDR3 comprises 15 residues. CDR3: CASSLQREGLGEQFF. The CDR3, as DNA: TGTGCCAGCAGCTTACAGCGGGAGGGCCTCGGTGAGCAGTTCTTC.

This clone occurred once. The chain links TRBV28 to TRBJ1-2; D is uncertain. From germline, CDR1 is MDHEN and CDR2 SYDVKM. The CDR3 loop spans 14 amino acids. V lost 2 bases and J 0 bases, leaving 7 bases between the germline ends. CDR3 region: CASSLELANYGYTF. DNA of the CDR3: TGTGCCAGCAGTTTAGAATTAGCTAACTATGGCTACACCTTC.

The genes are TRBV7-3 and TRBJ2-2; 10 bases fit TRBD2. The germline V gene has CDR1 SGHTA and CDR2 FQGTGA. J lost 7 bases, V lost 3 bases, and 2 bases had no gene match. The CDR3 has 14 amino acids. The CDR3 nucleotides read TGTGCCAGCAGCTTGGGACTAGCGATCGGGGAGCTGTTTTTT. This gives the protein CASSLGLAIGELFF.

CDR3 DNA sequence: TGTGCCAGCAGCTTGTGGGGGTACAGGGGCTACGAGCAGTACTTC. Its translation: CASSLWGYRGYEQYF. The chain carries TRBV5-6 and TRBJ2-7; TRBD1 agrees at 7 bases. The CDR3 extends over 15 amino acids. V was clipped by 1 base and J by 3 bases; unmatched bases: 7. Germline V gene sequence: CDR1 SGHDT, CDR2 YYEEEE.

This clone was counted a single time. The chain uses TRBV5-6 and TRBJ2-7, with 8 bases identical to TRBD1. From germline, CDR1 is SGHDT and CDR2 YYEEEE. The CDR3 runs 14 residues. V shed 4 bases, J shed 3 bases, and the junction held 6 bases outside the gene matches. The CDR3 nucleotides are TGTGCCAGCAGCGCGAGGACAGGGAGCTACGAGCAGTACTTC. Amino acids: CASSARTGSYEQYF. Using reference TRBV5-6 and TRBJ2-7 for the parts outside the CDR3, the full variable domain is DAGVTQSPTHLIKTRGQQVTLRCSPKSGHDTVSWYQQALGQGPQFIFQYYEEEERQRGNFPDRFSGHQFPNYSSELNVNALLLGDSALYLCASSARTGSYEQYFGPGTRLTVT.

This chain uses TRBV7-8 with TRBJ1-2, with D unresolved. The germline gives CDR1 SGHVS, CDR2 FQNEAQ. Trimming stripped 1 base from V and 5 bases from J, with 8 bases between. The CDR3 consists of 13 residues. The CDR3 reads CASSLVLEYGYTF. CDR3 coding DNA: TGTGCCAGCAGCTTAGTTCTGGAGTATGGCTACACCTTC.

The gene calls are TRBV9 and TRBJ2-7; 10 bases fit TRBD1. From germline, CDR1 is SGDLS and CDR2 YYNGEE. This CDR3 is built from 14 residues. Trimming took 3 bases from V and 3 from J; bases not matched to a gene: 3. The CDR3 DNA reads TGTGCCAGCAGCGCGACAGGGGGCGGCTACGAGCAGTACTTC. Translating gives CASSATGGGYEQYF.

This clone was counted between two and nine times. This sequence joins TRBV14 and TRBJ2-7; the D is unclear. V gave up 2 bases and J gave up 0 bases, with 2 bases separating them. The CDR3 has 12 residues. The germline V gene encodes CDR1 SGHDN and CDR2 FVKESK. CDR3 amino acids: CASSQLSYEQYF. Written as DNA, the CDR3 is TGTGCCAGCAGCCAACTCTCCTACGAGCAGTACTTC.